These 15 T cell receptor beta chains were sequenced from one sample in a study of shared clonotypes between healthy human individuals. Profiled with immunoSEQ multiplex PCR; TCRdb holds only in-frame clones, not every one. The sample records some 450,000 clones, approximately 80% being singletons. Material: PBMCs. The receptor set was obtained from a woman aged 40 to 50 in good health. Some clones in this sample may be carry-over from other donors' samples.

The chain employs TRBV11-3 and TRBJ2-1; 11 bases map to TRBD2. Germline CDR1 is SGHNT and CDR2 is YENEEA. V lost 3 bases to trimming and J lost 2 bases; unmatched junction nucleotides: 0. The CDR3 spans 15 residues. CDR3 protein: CASSLTSGAYNEQFF. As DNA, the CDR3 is TGTGCCAGCAGCTTGACTAGCGGGGCCTACAATGAGCAGTTCTTC.

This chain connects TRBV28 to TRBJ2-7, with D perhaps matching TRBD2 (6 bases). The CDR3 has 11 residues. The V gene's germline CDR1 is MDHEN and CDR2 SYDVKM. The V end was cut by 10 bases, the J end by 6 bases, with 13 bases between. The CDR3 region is CATWDFVEQYF. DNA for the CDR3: TGTGCCACCTGGGACTTCGTCGAGCAGTACTTC.

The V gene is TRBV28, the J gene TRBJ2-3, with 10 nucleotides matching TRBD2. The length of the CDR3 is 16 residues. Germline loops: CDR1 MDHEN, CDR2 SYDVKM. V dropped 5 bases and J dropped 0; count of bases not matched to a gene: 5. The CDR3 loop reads CASSETSGWSTDTQYF. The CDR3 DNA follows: TGTGCCAGCAGTGAGACTAGCGGGTGGAGCACAGATACGCAGTATTTT.

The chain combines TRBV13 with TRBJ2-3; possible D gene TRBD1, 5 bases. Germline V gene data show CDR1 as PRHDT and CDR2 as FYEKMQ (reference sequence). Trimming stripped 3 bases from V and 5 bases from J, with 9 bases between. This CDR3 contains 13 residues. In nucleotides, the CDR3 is TGTGCCAGCAGCTTCACTCAGGGAGATACGCAGTATTTT. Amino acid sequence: CASSFTQGDTQYF.

The CDR3: CASSAEGNTEAFF. The CDR3, as DNA: TGTGCCAGCAGTGCTGAGGGGAACACTGAAGCTTTCTTT. The chain has TRBV6-4 and TRBJ1-1, with D unresolved. Germline V gene sequence: CDR1 MRHNA, CDR2 SNTAGT. The CDR3 is 13 residues long. V was cut by 4 bases and J by 1 base, with 7 bases left in between.

The CDR3 reads CASSRDYQVGELFF. CDR3 nucleotides: TGTGCCAGCTCACGGGACTACCAGGTCGGGGAGCTGTTTTTT. The chain employs TRBV18 and TRBJ2-2, with TRBD2 identical over 7 bases. The germline V gene has CDR1 KGHSH and CDR2 LQKENI. The CDR3 covers 14 residues. J lost 7 bases, V lost 4 bases, and 6 bases had no gene match.

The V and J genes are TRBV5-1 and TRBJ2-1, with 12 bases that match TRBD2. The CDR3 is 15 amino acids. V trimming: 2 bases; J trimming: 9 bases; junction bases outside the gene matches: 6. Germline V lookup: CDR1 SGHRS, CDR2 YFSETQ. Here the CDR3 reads CASSLRLAGVVEQFF. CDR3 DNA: TGCGCCAGCAGCTTACGACTAGCGGGAGTGGTTGAGCAGTTCTTC.

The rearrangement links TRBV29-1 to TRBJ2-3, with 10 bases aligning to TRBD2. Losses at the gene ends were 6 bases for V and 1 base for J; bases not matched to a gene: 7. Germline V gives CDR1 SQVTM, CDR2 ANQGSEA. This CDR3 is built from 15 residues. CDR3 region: CSVGAGTSGTDTQYF. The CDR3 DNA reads TGCAGCGTCGGAGCCGGGACTAGCGGCACAGATACGCAGTATTTT.

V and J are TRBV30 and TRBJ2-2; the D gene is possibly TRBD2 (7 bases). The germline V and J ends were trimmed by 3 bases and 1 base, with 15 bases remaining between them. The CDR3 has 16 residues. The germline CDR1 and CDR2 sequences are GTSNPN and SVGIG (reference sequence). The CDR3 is CAWSPTGRGNTGELFF. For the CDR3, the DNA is TGTGCCTGGAGCCCTACAGGGAGGGGGAACACCGGGGAGCTGTTTTTT.

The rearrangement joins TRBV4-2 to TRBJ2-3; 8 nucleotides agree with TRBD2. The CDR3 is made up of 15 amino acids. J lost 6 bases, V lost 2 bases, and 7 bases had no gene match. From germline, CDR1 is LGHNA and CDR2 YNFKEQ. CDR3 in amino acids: CASSQIFSGTDTQYF. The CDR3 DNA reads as TGTGCCAGCAGCCAAATATTTAGCGGGACCGATACGCAGTATTTT.

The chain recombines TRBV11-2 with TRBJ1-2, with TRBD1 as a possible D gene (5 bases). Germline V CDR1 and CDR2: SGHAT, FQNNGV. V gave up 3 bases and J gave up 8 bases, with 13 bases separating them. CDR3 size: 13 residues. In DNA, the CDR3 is TGTGCCAGCAGCTTGCAGGGTTCTTGGGGCTACACCTTC. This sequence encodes CASSLQGSWGYTF.

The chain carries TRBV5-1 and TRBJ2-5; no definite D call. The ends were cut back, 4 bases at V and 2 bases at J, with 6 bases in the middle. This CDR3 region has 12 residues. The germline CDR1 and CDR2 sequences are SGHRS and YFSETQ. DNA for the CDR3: TGCGCCAGCAGCATCACTCAAGAGACCCAGTACTTC. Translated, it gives CASSITQETQYF.

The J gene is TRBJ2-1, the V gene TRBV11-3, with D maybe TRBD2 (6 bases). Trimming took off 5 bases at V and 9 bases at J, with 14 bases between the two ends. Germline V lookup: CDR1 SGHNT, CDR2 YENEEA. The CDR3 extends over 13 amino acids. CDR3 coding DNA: TGTGCCAGCAGCCGGAGGGAGTACGGTGAGCAGTTCTTC. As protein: CASSRREYGEQFF.

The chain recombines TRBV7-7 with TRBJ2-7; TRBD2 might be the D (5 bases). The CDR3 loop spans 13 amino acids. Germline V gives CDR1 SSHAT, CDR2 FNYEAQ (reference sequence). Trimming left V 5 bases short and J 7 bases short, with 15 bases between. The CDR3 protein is CASSRDSHGEQYF. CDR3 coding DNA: TGTGCCAGCAGCCGGGATTCACACGGGGAGCAGTACTTC.

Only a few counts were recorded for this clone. The CDR3 region has the DNA TGCGCCAGCAGCCCATCGACGCGGTTGGTTGGCTACACCTTC. As protein: CASSPSTRLVGYTF. The V call is TRBV5-1, the J call TRBJ1-2, with D uncertain. Germline assignment: CDR1 SGHRS and CDR2 YFSETQ. The length of the CDR3 is 14 residues. Trimming took off 4 bases at V and 7 bases at J, with 17 bases between the two ends. Using reference TRBV5-1 and TRBJ1-2 for the parts outside the CDR3, the full variable domain is KAGVTQTPRYLIKTRGQQVTLSCSPISGHRSVSWYQQTPGQGLQFLFEYFSETQRNKGNFPGRFSGRQFSNSRSEMNVSTLELGDSALYLCASSPSTRLVGYTFGSGTRLTVV.